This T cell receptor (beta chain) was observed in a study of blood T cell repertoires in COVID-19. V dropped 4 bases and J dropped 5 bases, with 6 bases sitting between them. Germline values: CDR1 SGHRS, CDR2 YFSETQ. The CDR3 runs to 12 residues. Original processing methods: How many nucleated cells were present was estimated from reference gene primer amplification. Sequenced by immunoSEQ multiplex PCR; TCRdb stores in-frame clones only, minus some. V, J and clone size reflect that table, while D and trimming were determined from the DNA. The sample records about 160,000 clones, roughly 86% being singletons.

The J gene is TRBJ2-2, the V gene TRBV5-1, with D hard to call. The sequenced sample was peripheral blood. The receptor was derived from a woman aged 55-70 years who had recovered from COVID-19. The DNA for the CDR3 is TGCGCCAGCAGCCCTCTTACCGGGGAGCTGTTTTTT. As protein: CASSPLTGELFF.